This TCR beta chain was identified in a study of neurological immune-mediated disorders. Between the trimmed V and J ends, which lost 3 bases and 0 bases, there was a span of 9 bases. The CDR3 covers 14 residues. The study built unsorted libraries from 2 million PBMCs kept at -80 C. TCRdb recomputed calls from the 5' RACE reads with MiXCR, one row per CDR3 protein. The table lists about 46,000 distinct CDR3 sequences, 1.9% of them singletons. Many counts were recorded for this clonotype. Sequencing was performed on PBMCs. The source of this sequence is a woman aged 40 to 50 with multiple sclerosis. This sequence joins TRBV12-3 or TRBV12-4 and TRBJ2-7, with D maybe TRBD1 (5 bases). The CDR3 region is CASSLSGSSYEQYF. CDR3 bases: TGTGCCAGCAGTTTGTCAGGGTCCTCCTACGAGCAGTACTTC.